One sample yielded the 32 T cell receptor beta chains listed below, sequenced in a study of shared clonotypes between healthy human individuals. Some clones are missing from TCRdb's copy, which holds only in-frame ones; the method was immunoSEQ multiplex PCR. The repertoire includes over 2 million clones, about nine tenths of them detected once, and about 0.41% sits in the top ten. The sample comprised naive CD4+ T cells from PBMCs. Stated subset: CD45RA+ positively selected. These receptors came from a man younger than 35 in good health. Some clones in this sample may be carry-over from other donors' samples.

The chain is built from TRBV2 and TRBJ2-5; 10 bases line up with TRBD1. Germline V gives CDR1 SNHLY, CDR2 FYNNEI. This CDR3 has 12 amino acids. The ends lost 9 bases at V and 5 bases at J; junction bases unmatched: 3. CDR3 sequence: CARTGGRETQYF. DNA of the CDR3: TGTGCCAGGACAGGGGGCAGGGAGACCCAGTACTTC.

Details on this clone: Other DNA sequences in this specimen translate into the identical CDR3. J is TRBJ2-7 and V is TRBV18; D is unresolved. Trimming took 2 bases from V and 2 from J, leaving 10 bases between them. The CDR3 contains 14 residues. Germline loops: CDR1 KGHSH, CDR2 LQKENI. This CDR3 is CASSPLGSTYEQYF. Written as DNA, the CDR3 is TGTGCCAGCTCACCATTGGGCAGTACCTACGAGCAGTACTTC.

The chain uses TRBV5-6 and TRBJ1-1; perhaps TRBD1 as D (6 bases). Germline V gives CDR1 SGHDT, CDR2 YYEEEE. The CDR3 loop spans 13 amino acids. V lost 4 bases to trimming and J lost 1 base, with 8 bases between them. The CDR3 region has the DNA TGTGCCAGCAGCCCCAGGGGGAACACTGAAGCTTTCTTT. Its translation: CASSPRGNTEAFF.

The chain combines TRBV28 with TRBJ2-3; D is possibly TRBD2 (6 bases). V was clipped by 5 bases and J by 4 bases, with 13 bases between them. Germline V CDR1 and CDR2: MDHEN, SYDVKM. This CDR3 has 14 residues. The DNA for the CDR3 is TGTGCCAGCAGTGGGTGGGGGGACGCAGATACGCAGTATTTT. It yields the protein CASSGWGDADTQYF.

This sequence joins TRBV2 and TRBJ2-7; D is possibly TRBD2 (5 bases). The ends were cut back, 6 bases at V and 0 bases at J, with 9 bases in the middle. This CDR3 spans 13 amino acids. Germline V lookup: CDR1 SNHLY, CDR2 FYNNEI. CDR3 DNA: TGTGCCAGCAGACGAGAGGGCTCCTACGAGCAGTACTTC. Protein sequence: CASRREGSYEQYF.

V is TRBV5-1 and J is TRBJ2-1; a weak D match, TRBD1 (6 bases). The germline V and J ends were trimmed by 7 bases and 9 bases, with 20 bases remaining between them. There are 14 residues in the CDR3. Germline V gene lookup returns CDR1 SGHRS and CDR2 YFSETQ. CDR3 sequence (DNA): TGCGCCAGCGGAGCACAAACAACAGGGACTGAGCAGTTCTTC. This translates into CASGAQTTGTEQFF.

The J gene is TRBJ1-1, the V gene TRBV5-4; D remains unclear. The V and J ends lost 4 bases and 7 bases respectively, with 20 bases between them. CDR3 length: 15 amino acids. CDR1 and CDR2 from the germline V gene are SGHNT and YYREEE (reference sequence). The CDR3 DNA sequence: TGTGCCAGCAGCCCCATACCCTCAGCGCGCCGTGAAGCTTTCTTT. Translated: CASSPIPSARREAFF.

Of note for this clone: The sample contains more than one DNA sequence encoding this CDR3. J is TRBJ2-3 and V is TRBV5-1, with TRBD2 matching 12 bases. J lost 3 bases, V lost 1 base, and 3 bases had no gene match. There are 16 residues in the CDR3. Germline CDR1 reads SGHRS; CDR2 reads YFSETQ. The CDR3 spells CASSLPLAGGTDTQYF. CDR3 coding DNA: TGCGCCAGCAGCTTGCCGCTAGCGGGAGGGACAGATACGCAGTATTTT.

The chain has TRBV29-1 and TRBJ2-5; 16 nucleotides match TRBD2. This CDR3 contains 16 residues. V trimming: 6 bases; J trimming: 5 bases; junction bases outside the gene matches: 9. The V gene's germline CDR1 is SQVTM and CDR2 ANQGSEA. This chain's CDR3 is CSVKKGLAGGLETQYF. The CDR3 DNA is TGCAGCGTGAAGAAGGGACTAGCGGGAGGGTTGGAGACCCAGTACTTC.

This clone was picked up one time. The chain employs TRBV28 and TRBJ2-7; D is undetermined. The V gene lost 1 base and the J gene lost 6 bases, with 7 bases spanning the gap. Germline CDR1 MDHEN, CDR2 SYDVKM. CDR3 length: 12 residues. The CDR3 loop reads CASSLSITEQYF. Here the CDR3 DNA reads TGTGCCAGCAGTTTATCCATAACCGAGCAGTACTTC.

The J gene is TRBJ1-1, the V gene TRBV5-1, with D perhaps TRBD1 (5 bases). CDR3 size: 15 residues. The V gene lost 4 bases and the J gene lost 0 bases, with 13 bases spanning the gap. CDR1 and CDR2 from the germline V gene are SGHRS and YFSETQ. Here the CDR3 DNA reads TGCGCCAGCAGCGATGGGGGGACTTTGAACACTGAAGCTTTCTTT. It specifies CASSDGGTLNTEAFF.

The chain couples TRBV28 to TRBJ1-2, with D unclear. CDR1 MDHEN and CDR2 SYDVKM come from the germline V gene. Trimming took 2 bases from V and 4 from J, leaving 8 bases between them. There are 13 residues in the CDR3. The CDR3 nucleotides read TGTGCCAGCAGTTTACCGGGTATCTATGGCTACACCTTC. Its protein product is CASSLPGIYGYTF.

This chain connects TRBV28 to TRBJ1-2; the match to TRBD1 covers 7 bases. The V segment lost 2 bases and the J segment 2 bases; nucleotides outside the gene matches: 5. The germline V gene encodes CDR1 MDHEN and CDR2 SYDVKM. The CDR3 has 15 residues. CDR3 in DNA: TGTGCCAGCAGTTTAAGTATGGGACAGAACTATGGCTACACCTTC. Its protein is CASSLSMGQNYGYTF.

This chain uses TRBV2 with TRBJ2-2, with D hard to call. The CDR3 runs to 13 residues. Germline lookup yields CDR1 SNHLY and CDR2 FYNNEI. The V end was cut by 4 bases, the J end by 5 bases, with 8 bases between. In nucleotides, the CDR3 is TGTGCCAGCAGTGTTTGGTCTACCGGGGAGCTGTTTTTT. It codes for CASSVWSTGELFF.

The J gene is TRBJ1-3, the V gene TRBV5-5; D is ambiguous. Germline V gene lookup returns CDR1 SGHKS and CDR2 YYEKEE (reference sequence). Trimming left V 5 bases short and J 1 base short, with 22 bases between. The CDR3 has 18 amino acids. CDR3 in amino acids: CASSFPGTYGSSGNTIYF. CDR3 nucleotides: TGTGCCAGCAGTTTCCCTGGTACGTACGGATCGTCTGGAAACACCATATATTTT.

The chain carries TRBV28 and TRBJ2-7, with D perhaps matching TRBD1 (5 bases). The CDR3 length is 13 residues. Germline CDR1 is MDHEN and CDR2 is SYDVKM. The ends were cut back, 3 bases at V and 3 bases at J, with 9 bases in the middle. The CDR3 DNA sequence: TGTGCCAGCAGTTTCCTAGGGGACTACGAGCAGTACTTC. It translates to CASSFLGDYEQYF.

The J gene is TRBJ2-5, the V gene TRBV14; D gene ambiguous. The germline gives CDR1 SGHDN, CDR2 FVKESK. The ends were cut back, 5 bases at V and 0 bases at J, with 7 bases in the middle. This CDR3 comprises 13 residues. CDR3 loop: CASSTQYQETQYF. The DNA for the CDR3 is TGTGCCAGCAGCACCCAGTACCAAGAGACCCAGTACTTC. Full variable domain (outside the CDR3, taken from reference TRBV14 and TRBJ2-5): EAGVTQFPSHSVIEKGQTVTLRCDPISGHDNLYWYRRVMGKEIKFLLHFVKESKQDESGMPNNRFLAERTGGTYSTLKVQPAELEDSGVYFCASSTQYQETQYFGPGTRLLVL.

With regard to this clone: This same CDR3 is encoded by further DNA sequences in the sample. The chain recombines TRBV9 with TRBJ1-5; the D is unclear. Looked up from germline, CDR1 is SGDLS and CDR2 is YYNGEE. The ends were cut back, 2 bases at V and 0 bases at J, with 6 bases in the middle. This CDR3 contains 14 residues. The CDR3 DNA reads as TGTGCCAGCAGCGTTGACTCTAGCAATCAGCCCCAGCATTTT. This sequence encodes CASSVDSSNQPQHF.

The V gene is TRBV30, the J gene TRBJ2-1; 10 bases agree with TRBD2. The CDR3 totals 13 residues. Trimming took 4 bases from V and 10 from J; bases not matched to a gene: 7. Germline CDR1 reads GTSNPN; CDR2 reads SVGIG (reference sequence). The CDR3 DNA sequence: TGTGCCTGGACGACTAGCGGGTGGGGCGAGCAGTTCTTC. Translation gives CAWTTSGWGEQFF.

In regard to this clone: Other nucleotide sequences in the sample specify the same CDR3. V is TRBV6-1 and J is TRBJ2-7; possible D gene TRBD1, 5 bases. The V gene lost 1 base and the J gene lost 3 bases, with 10 bases spanning the gap. CDR1 MNHNS and CDR2 SASEGT come from the germline V gene. The CDR3 spans 14 residues. CDR3 in DNA: TGTGCCAGCAGTGAAGGGGGCGCAGGCTACGAGCAGTACTTC. Its translation is CASSEGGAGYEQYF.

V and J are TRBV4-2 and TRBJ2-3; TRBD2 aligns across 7 bases. The V segment lost 0 bases and the J segment 6 bases; nucleotides outside the gene matches: 6. Germline CDR1 is LGHNA and CDR2 is YNFKEQ. This CDR3 is built from 15 residues. This CDR3 reads CASSQDGGSGDTQYF. CDR3 bases: TGTGCCAGCAGCCAAGATGGTGGTAGCGGGGATACGCAGTATTTT.

The chain uses TRBV19 and TRBJ2-3; 7 bases match TRBD2. The CDR3 covers 14 residues. Germline CDR1 reads LNHDA; CDR2 reads SQIVND (reference sequence). Trimming at V came to 1 base and at J to 7 bases, leaving 5 bases not matched to a gene. The CDR3 here is CASSIVGGRNTQYF. Here the CDR3 DNA reads TGTGCCAGTAGTATAGTTGGCGGGAGAAATACGCAGTATTTT.

The sample holds a few counts of this clone. The rearrangement uses TRBV19 and TRBJ1-1; 7 nucleotides match TRBD1. Trimming took 4 bases from V and 10 from J; bases not matched to a gene: 3. Germline lookup yields CDR1 LNHDA and CDR2 SQIVND (reference sequence). The CDR3 totals 11 residues. As DNA, the CDR3 is TGTGCCAGTAGTACCTACAGGGGAGCTTTCTTT. It codes for CASSTYRGAFF.

The chain combines TRBV5-6 with TRBJ2-3; D may be TRBD2 (5 bases). Deletions cut 1 base from V and 2 bases from J, with 20 bases between. CDR1 is SGHDT, CDR2 YYEEEE, per germline. The CDR3 runs to 18 residues. The CDR3 is CASSLFASSSSFTDTQYF. CDR3 coding DNA: TGTGCCAGCAGCTTGTTTGCTAGCTCGAGTTCCTTCACAGATACGCAGTATTTT.

The V call is TRBV7-9, the J call TRBJ2-1; 8 bases line up with TRBD2. Germline CDR1 reads SEHNR; CDR2 reads FQNEAQ (reference sequence). This CDR3 comprises 16 residues. J was trimmed by 7 bases and V by 5 bases; bases with no gene match: 13. The CDR3 region has the DNA TGTGCCAGCAGCCCCCGGACGGCGGGAGGCCGGAATGAGCAGTTCTTC. It encodes CASSPRTAGGRNEQFF.

J is TRBJ2-5 and V is TRBV30; 12 bases are a match to TRBD1. The CDR3 loop spans 14 amino acids. Germline-derived CDR1 and CDR2 are GTSNPN and SVGIG (reference sequence). V lost 3 bases and J lost 5; bases outside the gene matches: 4. In DNA form, the CDR3 reads TGTGCCTGGAGCCGGGACAGGGGGCTCGAGACCCAGTACTTC. Translating it yields CAWSRDRGLETQYF.

The chain links TRBV7-8 to TRBJ2-2; weak D call: TRBD2 (6 bases). This CDR3 is built from 15 residues. Germline CDR1 reads SGHVS; CDR2 reads FQNEAQ. Trimming shortened V by 7 bases and J by 7 bases, and 19 bases separated the two germline ends. The DNA of the CDR3 is TGTGCCAGCAAAGATAGGGACTCAACTAGCGGGGAGCTGTTTTTT. Its translation: CASKDRDSTSGELFF.

The V and J genes are TRBV6-1 and TRBJ2-5; D perhaps matches TRBD1 (6 bases). CDR3 size: 15 residues. The V end was cut by 3 bases, the J end by 2 bases, with 13 bases between. Germline V lookup: CDR1 MNHNS, CDR2 SASEGT. This chain's CDR3 is CASSDQSGVQETQYF. Here the CDR3 DNA reads TGTGCCAGCAGTGACCAGTCAGGGGTACAAGAGACCCAGTACTTC.

This chain connects TRBV18 to TRBJ1-5; no reliable D call. This CDR3 is 15 amino acids long. Deletions cut 5 bases from V and 7 bases from J, with 18 bases between. Germline loops: CDR1 KGHSH, CDR2 LQKENI. The CDR3, as DNA: TGTGCCAGCTCAGCGTTAGTCGGGGAGGGCCAGCCCCAGCATTTT. Protein product: CASSALVGEGQPQHF. The full variable domain, in which reference TRBV18 and TRBJ1-5 provide the parts outside the CDR3, is NAGVMQNPRHLVRRRGQEARLRCSPMKGHSHVYWYRQLPEEGLKFMVYLQKENIIDESGMPKERFSAEFPKEGPSILRIQQVVRGDSAAYFCASSALVGEGQPQHFGDGTRLSIL.

This chain links TRBV7-6 with TRBJ2-1, with D uncertain. CDR1 SGHVS and CDR2 FNYEAQ come from the germline V gene. CDR3 length equals 13 residues. V was trimmed by 1 base and J by 5 bases, leaving 6 bases between them. The CDR3 DNA sequence: TGTGCCAGCAGCTTAGGGGTCAACAATGAGCAGTTCTTC. Its translation is CASSLGVNNEQFF.

About this clone: In the same sample, other DNA sequences code for this CDR3. This CDR3 reads CASSVTSGTYNEQFF. The CDR3 DNA reads as TGTGCCAGCAGCGTGACTAGCGGCACCTACAATGAGCAGTTCTTC. V gene TRBV9 combines with J gene TRBJ2-1, with 9 bases fitting TRBD2. Germline V gene sequence: CDR1 SGDLS, CDR2 YYNGEE. The length of the CDR3 is 15 residues. The trim removed 2 bases at V and 2 bases at J, leaving 2 bases unmatched.

In this sample, this clone turned up once. This chain joins TRBV7-6 and TRBJ2-1; 8 positions match TRBD2. The V and J ends lost 2 bases and 5 bases, in that order; junction bases with no gene match: 11. This CDR3 spans 17 amino acids. In germline, CDR1 is SGHVS, CDR2 FNYEAQ. In DNA, the CDR3 is TGTGCCAGCAGCTTACAGGGATGGGAGCGGGAGAACAATGAGCAGTTCTTC. Amino acid sequence: CASSLQGWERENNEQFF.